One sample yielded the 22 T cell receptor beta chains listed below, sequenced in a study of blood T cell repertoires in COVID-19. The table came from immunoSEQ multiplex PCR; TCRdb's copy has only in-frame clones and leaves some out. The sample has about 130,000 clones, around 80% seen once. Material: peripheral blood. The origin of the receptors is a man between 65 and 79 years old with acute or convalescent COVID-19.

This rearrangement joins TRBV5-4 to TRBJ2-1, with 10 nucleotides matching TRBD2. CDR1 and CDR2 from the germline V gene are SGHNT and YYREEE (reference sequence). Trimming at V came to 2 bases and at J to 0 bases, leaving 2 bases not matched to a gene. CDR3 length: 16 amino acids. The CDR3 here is CASSLAGGYSYNEQFF. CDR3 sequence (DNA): TGTGCCAGCAGCTTAGCGGGGGGGTACTCCTACAATGAGCAGTTCTTC.

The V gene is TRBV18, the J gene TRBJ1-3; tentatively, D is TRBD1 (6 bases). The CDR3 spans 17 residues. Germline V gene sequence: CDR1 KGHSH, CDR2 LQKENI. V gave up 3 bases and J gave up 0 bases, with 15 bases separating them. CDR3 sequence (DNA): TGTGCCAGCTCACCCTTACAGGGAAGCTCCTCTGGAAACACCATATATTTT. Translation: CASSPLQGSSSGNTIYF.

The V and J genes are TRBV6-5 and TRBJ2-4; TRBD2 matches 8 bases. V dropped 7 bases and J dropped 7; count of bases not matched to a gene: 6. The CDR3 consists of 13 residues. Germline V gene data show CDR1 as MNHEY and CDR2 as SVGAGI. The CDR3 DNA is TGTGCCAGCATGTCGGGAGGGGGGAACATTCAGTACTTC. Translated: CASMSGGGNIQYF.

The CDR3 DNA follows: TGCGCCAGCAGCTTGACCACGGCAGATACGCAGTATTTT. This encodes CASSLTTADTQYF. The chain has TRBV5-1 and TRBJ2-3; D is unclear. The germline gives CDR1 SGHRS, CDR2 YFSETQ. V dropped 1 base and J dropped 4 bases, with 7 bases sitting between them. The CDR3 sequence is 13 residues long.

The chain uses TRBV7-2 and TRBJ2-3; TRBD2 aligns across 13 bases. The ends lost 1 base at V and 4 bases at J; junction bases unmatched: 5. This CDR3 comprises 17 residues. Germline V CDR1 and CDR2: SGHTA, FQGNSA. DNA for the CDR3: TGTGCCAGCAGCTTAGGAACTAGCGGGGGGGTTTCAGATACGCAGTATTTT. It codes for CASSLGTSGGVSDTQYF.

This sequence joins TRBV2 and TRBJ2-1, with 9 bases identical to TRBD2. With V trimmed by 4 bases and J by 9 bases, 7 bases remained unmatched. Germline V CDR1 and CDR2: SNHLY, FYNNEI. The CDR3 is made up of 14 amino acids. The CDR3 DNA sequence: TGTGCCAGCAGTGGTCTAGCGGGGTCGGGTGAGCAGTTCTTC. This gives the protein CASSGLAGSGEQFF.

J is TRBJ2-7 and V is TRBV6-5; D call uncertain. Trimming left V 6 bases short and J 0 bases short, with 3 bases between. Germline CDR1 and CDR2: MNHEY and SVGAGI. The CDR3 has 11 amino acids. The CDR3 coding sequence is TGTGCCAGCAGCGGCTCCTACGAGCAGTACTTC. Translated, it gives CASSGSYEQYF.

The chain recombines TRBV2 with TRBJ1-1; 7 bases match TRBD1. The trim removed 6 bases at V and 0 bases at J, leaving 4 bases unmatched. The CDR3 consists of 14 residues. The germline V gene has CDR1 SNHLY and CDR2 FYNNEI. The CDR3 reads CASRGQSMNTEAFF. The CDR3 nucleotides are TGTGCCAGCAGGGGACAGTCCATGAACACTGAAGCTTTCTTT.

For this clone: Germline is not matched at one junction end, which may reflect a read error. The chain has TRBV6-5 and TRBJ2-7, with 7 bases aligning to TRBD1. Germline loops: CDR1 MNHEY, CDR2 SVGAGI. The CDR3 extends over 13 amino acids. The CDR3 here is CASSNGQAYGQYF. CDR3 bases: TGTGCCAGCAGTAACGGACAGGCCTACGGGCAGTACTTC.

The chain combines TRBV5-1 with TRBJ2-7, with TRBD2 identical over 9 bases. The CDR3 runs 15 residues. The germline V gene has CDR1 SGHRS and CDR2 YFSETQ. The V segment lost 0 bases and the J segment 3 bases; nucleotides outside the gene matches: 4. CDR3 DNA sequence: TGCGCCAGCAGCTTGGCTGGCGGGGGGGTCTACGAGCAGTACTTC. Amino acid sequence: CASSLAGGGVYEQYF.

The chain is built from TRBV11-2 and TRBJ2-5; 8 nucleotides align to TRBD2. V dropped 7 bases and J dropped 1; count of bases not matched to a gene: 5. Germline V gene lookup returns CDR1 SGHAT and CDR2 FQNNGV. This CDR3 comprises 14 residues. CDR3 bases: TGTGCCAGCACAAGAGCGGGGGCCCAAGAGACCCAGTACTTC. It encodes CASTRAGAQETQYF.

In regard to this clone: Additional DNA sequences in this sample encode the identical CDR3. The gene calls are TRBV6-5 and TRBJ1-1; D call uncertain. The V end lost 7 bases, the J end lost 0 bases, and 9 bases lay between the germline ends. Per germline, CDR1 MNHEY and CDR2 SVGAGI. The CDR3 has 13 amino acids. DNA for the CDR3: TGTGCCAGCACAAAGACACTGAACACTGAAGCTTTCTTT. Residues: CASTKTLNTEAFF.

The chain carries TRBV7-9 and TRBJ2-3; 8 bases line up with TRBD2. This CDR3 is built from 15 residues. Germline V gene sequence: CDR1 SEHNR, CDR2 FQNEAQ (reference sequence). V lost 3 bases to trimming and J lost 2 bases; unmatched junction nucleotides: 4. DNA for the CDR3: TGTGCCAGCAGCTTGGGCGGGGGGTTCACAGATACGCAGTATTTT. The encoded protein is CASSLGGGFTDTQYF.

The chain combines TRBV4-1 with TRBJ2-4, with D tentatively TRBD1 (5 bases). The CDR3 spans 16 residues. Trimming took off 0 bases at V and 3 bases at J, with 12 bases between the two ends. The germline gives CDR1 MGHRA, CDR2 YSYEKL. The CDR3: CASSQEQGQGKNIQYF. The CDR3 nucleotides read TGCGCCAGCAGCCAAGAGCAGGGTCAGGGCAAAAACATTCAGTACTTC.

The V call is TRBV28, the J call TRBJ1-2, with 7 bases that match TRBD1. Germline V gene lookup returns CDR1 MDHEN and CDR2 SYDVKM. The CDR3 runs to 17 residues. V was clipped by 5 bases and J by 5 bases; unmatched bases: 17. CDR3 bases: TGTGCCAGCAGTCCCCCCGGGACAGCCTTTTTATGGTATGGCTACACCTTC. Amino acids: CASSPPGTAFLWYGYTF.

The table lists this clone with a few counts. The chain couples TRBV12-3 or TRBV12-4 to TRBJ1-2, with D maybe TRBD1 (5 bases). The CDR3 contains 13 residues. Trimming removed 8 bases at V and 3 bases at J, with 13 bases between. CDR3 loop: CASRGGSDYGYTF. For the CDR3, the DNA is TGTGCCAGCCGCGGGGGAAGTGACTATGGCTACACCTTC.

The CDR3 DNA reads TGTGCCAGCAGCACCGGGACAGCTGTTGATACGCAGTATTTT. Translating it yields CASSTGTAVDTQYF. The chain recombines TRBV5-4 with TRBJ2-3, with 7 bases identical to TRBD1. Looked up from germline, CDR1 is SGHNT and CDR2 is YYREEE (reference sequence). This CDR3 region has 14 residues. J lost 6 bases, V lost 4 bases, and 8 bases had no gene match.

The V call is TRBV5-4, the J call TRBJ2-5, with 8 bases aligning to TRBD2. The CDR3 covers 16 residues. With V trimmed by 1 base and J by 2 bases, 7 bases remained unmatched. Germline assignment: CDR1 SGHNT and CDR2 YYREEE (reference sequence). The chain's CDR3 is CASSLIGTGGQETQYF. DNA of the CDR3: TGTGCCAGCAGCTTGATTGGTACGGGAGGGCAAGAGACCCAGTACTTC.

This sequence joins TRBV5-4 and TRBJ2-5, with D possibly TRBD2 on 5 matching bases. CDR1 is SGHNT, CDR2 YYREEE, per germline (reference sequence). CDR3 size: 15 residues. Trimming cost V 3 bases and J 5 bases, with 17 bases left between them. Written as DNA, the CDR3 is TGTGCCAGCAGCTCCCCAGAGGGTCAGATCGAGACCCAGTACTTC. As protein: CASSSPEGQIETQYF.

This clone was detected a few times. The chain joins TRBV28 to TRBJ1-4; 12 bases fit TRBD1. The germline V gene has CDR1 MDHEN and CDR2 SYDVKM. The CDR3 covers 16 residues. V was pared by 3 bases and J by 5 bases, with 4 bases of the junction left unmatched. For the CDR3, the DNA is TGTGCCAGCAGTTTGGGTGGGACAGGGGGCAATGAAAAACTGTTTTTT. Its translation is CASSLGGTGGNEKLFF.

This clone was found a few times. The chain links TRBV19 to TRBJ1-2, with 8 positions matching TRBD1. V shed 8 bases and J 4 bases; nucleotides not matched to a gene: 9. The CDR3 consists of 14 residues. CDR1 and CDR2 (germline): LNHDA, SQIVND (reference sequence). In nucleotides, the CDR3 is TGTGCCAGTCTAGGGACAGGAGACCTCTATGGCTACACCTTC. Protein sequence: CASLGTGDLYGYTF.

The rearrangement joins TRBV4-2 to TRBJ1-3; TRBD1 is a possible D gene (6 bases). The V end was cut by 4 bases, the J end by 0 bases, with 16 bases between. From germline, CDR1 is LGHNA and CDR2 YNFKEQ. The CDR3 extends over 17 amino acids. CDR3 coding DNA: TGTGCCAGCAGCCTCATCAGGGGTAGGGTCTCTGGAAACACCATATATTTT. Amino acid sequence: CASSLIRGRVSGNTIYF.